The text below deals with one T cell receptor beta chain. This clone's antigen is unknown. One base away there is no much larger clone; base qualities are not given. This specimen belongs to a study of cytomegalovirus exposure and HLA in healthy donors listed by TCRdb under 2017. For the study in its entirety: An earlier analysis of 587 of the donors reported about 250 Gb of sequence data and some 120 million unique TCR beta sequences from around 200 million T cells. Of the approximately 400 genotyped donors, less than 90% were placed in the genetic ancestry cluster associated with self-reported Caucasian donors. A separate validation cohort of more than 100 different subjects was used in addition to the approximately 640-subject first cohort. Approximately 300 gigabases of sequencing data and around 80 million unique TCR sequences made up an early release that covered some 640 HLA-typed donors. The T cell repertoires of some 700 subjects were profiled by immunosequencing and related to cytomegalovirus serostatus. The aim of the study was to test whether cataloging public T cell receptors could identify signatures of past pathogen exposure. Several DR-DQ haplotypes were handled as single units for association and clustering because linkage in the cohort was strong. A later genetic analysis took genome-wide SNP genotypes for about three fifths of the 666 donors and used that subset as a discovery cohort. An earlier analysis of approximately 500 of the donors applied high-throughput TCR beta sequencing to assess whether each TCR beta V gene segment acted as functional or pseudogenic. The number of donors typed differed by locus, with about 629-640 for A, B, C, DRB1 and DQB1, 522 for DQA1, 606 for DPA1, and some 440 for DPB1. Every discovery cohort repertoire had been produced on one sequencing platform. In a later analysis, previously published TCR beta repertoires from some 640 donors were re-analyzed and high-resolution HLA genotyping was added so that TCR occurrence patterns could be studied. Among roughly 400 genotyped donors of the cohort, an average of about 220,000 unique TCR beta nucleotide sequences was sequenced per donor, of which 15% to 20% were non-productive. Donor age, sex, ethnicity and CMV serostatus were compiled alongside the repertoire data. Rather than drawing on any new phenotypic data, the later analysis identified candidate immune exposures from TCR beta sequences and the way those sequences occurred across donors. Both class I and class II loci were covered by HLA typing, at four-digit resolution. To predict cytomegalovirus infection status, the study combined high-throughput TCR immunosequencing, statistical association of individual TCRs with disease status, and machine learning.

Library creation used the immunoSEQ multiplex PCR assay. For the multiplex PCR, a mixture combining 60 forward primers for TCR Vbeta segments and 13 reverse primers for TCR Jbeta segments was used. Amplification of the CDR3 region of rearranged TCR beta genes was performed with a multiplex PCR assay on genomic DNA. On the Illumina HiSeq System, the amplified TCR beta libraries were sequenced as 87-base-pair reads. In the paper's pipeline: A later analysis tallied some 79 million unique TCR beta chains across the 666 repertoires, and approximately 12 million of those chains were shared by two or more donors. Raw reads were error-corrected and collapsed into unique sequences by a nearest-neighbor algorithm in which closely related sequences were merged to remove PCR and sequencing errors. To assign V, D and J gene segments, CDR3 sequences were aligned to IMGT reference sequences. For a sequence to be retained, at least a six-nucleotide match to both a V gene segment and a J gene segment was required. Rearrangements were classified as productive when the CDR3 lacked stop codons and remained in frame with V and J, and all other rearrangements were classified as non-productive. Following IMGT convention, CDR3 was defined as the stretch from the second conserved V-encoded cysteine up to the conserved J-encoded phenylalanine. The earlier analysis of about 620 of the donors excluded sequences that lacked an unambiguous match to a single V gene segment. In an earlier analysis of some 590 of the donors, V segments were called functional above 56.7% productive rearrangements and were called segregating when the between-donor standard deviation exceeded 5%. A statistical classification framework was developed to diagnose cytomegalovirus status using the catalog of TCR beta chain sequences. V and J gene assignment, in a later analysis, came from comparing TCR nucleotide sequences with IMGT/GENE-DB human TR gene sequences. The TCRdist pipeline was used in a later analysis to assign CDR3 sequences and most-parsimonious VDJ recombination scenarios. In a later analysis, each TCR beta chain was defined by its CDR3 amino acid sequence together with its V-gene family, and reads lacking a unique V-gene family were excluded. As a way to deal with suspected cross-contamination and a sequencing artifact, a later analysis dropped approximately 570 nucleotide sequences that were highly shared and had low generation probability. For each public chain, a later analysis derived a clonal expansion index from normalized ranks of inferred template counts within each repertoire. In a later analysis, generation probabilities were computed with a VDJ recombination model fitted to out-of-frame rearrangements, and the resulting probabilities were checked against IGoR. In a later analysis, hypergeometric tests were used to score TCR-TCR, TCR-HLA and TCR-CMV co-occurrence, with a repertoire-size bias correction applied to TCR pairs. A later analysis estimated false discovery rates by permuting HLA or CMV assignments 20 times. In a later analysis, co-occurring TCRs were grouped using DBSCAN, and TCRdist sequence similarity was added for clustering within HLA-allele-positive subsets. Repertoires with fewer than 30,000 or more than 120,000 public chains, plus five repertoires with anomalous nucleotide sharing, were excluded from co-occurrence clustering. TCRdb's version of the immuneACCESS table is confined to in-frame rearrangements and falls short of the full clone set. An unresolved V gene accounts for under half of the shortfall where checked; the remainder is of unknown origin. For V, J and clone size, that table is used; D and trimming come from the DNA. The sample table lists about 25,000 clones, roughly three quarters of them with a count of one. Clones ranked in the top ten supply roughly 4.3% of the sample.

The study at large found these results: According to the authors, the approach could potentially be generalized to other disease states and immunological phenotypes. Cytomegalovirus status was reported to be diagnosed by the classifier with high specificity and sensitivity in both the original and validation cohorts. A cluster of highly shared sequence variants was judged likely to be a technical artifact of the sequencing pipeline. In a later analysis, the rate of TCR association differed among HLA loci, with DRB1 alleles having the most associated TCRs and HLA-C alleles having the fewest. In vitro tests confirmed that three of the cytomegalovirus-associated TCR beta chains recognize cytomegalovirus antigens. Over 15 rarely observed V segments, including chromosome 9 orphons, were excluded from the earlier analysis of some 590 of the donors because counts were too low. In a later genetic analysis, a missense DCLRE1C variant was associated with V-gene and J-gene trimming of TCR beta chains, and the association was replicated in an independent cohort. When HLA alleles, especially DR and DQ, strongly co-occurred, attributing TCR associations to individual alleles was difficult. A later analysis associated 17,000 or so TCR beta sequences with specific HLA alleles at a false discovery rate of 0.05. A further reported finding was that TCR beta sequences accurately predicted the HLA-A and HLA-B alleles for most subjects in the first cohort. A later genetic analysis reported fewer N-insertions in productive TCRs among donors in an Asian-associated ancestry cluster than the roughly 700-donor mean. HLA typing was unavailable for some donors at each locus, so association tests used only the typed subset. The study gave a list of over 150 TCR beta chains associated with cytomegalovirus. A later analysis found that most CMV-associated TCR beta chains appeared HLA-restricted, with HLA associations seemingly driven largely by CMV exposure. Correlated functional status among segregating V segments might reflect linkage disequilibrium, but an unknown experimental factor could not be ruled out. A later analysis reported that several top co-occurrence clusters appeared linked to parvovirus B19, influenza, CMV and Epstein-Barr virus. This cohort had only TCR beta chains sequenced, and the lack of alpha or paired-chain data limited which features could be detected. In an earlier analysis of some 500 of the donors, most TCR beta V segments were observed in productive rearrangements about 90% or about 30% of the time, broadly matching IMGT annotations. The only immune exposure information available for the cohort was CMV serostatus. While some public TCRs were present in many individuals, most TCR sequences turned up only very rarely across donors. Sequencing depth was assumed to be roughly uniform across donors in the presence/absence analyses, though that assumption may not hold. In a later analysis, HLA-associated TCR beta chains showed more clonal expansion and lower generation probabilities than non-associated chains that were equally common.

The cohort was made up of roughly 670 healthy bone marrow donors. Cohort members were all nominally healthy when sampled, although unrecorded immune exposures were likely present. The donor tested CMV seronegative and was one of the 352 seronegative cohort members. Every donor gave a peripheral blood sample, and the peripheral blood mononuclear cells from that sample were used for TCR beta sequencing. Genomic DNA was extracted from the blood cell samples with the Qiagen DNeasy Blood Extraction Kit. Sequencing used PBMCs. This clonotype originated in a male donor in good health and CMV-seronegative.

The bases are TGCGCCAGCAGCCACGGGACTTCACAGGGGGAGCTGTTTTTT. Its product reads: CASSHGTSQGELFF. The sequence is built from TRBV5-1 and TRBJ2-2, with TRBD2 tentatively as D gene (6 bases match). The germline V gene sets CDR1 to SGHRS and CDR2 to YFSETQ. V drops 4 bases and J drops 8 bases, leaving 15 bases in between. Its CDR3 holds 14 amino acids, cysteine through phenylalanine. Of all the DNA, just the CDR3 is kept, 42 bases in frame from base 1. Here the CDR3 is joined to the reference TRBV5-1 and TRBJ2-2 genes, and the full variable domain is: KAGVTQTPRYLIKTRGQQVTLSCSPISGHRSVSWYQQTPGQGLQFLFEYFSETQRNKGNFPGRFSGRQFSNSRSEMNVSTLELGDSALYLCASSHGTSQGELFFGEGSRLTVL.